The entry that follows covers one T cell receptor (beta chain) sequence. What it recognizes is unknown. This entry belongs to a study of cytomegalovirus exposure and HLA in healthy donors. Across the whole study: Among the approximately 430 donors who were genotyped, roughly 86% fell in the genetic ancestry cluster that is associated with self-reported Caucasian donors.

Regarding the study as a whole: Segments of the TCR beta V type were, in most cases, productive about 87% or about 30% of the time in an earlier analysis. Reportedly, a later analysis found an Asian-associated ancestry cluster had fewer N-insertions than the approximately 700-donor mean. Across HLA loci, a later analysis found differing TCR association rates, with DRB1 most and HLA-C fewest.

Germline CDR1 SGHRS, CDR2 YFSETQ. The CDR3 consists of 17 residues. V lost 5 bases to trimming and J lost 1 base, with 20 bases between them. The study ran its PCR with 60 Vbeta and 13 Jbeta primers. Assay used: immunoSEQ multiplex PCR; TCRdb lists only in-frame clones, some missing. The data show 180,000 or so clones, around three quarters seen once. Sequencing was done on a sample of PBMCs. The TCR was taken from a woman aged 25 to 45 in good health and CMV-seronegative. This chain connects TRBV5-1 to TRBJ2-3; D possibly corresponds to TRBD1 (6 bases). CDR3 in DNA: TGCGCCAGCAGTCTCCAGGGGCGATTTCAAGGCACAGATACGCAGTATTTT. It encodes CASSLQGRFQGTDTQYF.